Below, one TCR beta chain is given with its context. Its antigen is still unknown. It has no much larger one-base neighbor in the sample; base qualities were not kept. Patients with a history of autoimmune disease or receiving systemic immunosuppression were excluded from the trial. Peripheral blood for TCR sequencing was drawn from every dose cohort at baseline, at cycle 4 day 1 and at cycle 7 day 1. Samples were obtained from an open-label, multicenter, first-in-human phase I dose-escalation trial of ivuxolimab. The trial enrolled adults with locally advanced or metastatic head and neck squamous cell, hepatocellular, melanoma or renal cell carcinoma. Before TCR sequencing, CD4+ T cells and CD8+ T cells were sorted from peripheral blood as separate populations. The sample belongs to a study of OX40 agonist ivuxolimab in advanced cancers. About the study as a whole: Ivuxolimab was a fully human IgG2 agonistic monoclonal antibody targeting the costimulatory receptor OX40 (CD134). Intravenous ivuxolimab was administered to patients every 2 weeks at six dose levels: 0.01, 0.1, 0.3, 1.5, 3 and 10 mg/kg. Of the approximately 53 patients in dose escalation, 19 had hepatocellular carcinoma, about 15 had melanoma, 9 had renal cell carcinoma and 9 had head and neck cancer. The dose-escalation cohort was 82.7% male with a mean age of around 62 years, ranging from roughly 23 to 90. Patients were allowed to have had prior anti-PD-1, anti-PD-L1 or anti-CTLA-4 therapy, and approximately 40% of the dose-escalation patients had been treated with checkpoint inhibitors. Partial responses occurred in three dose-escalation patients, of whom one had hepatocellular carcinoma and two had cutaneous melanoma. Peripheral TCRbeta sequencing aimed to test whether ivuxolimab altered TCR sequence diversity and caused clonal T-cell expansion. The paper covers the monotherapy dose-escalation part of the phase I ivuxolimab trial, which included N ≈ 54 patients. General conclusions and limits of the study: After ivuxolimab, expanded clones were on average more numerous among CD8+ T cells than among CD4+ T cells. Antigen specificity was not determined for the clonally expanded peripheral T cells. At doses from 0.1 to 3.0 mg/kg, clonal expansion was seen in both CD4+ and CD8+ blood T cells between baseline and week 6. In partial responders in the 0.1-3.0 mg/kg groups, normalized peripheral clonal expansion was found to be among the lowest, especially among CD8+ T cells. Low levels of normalized T-cell clonal expansion were also shown by some nonresponding patients.

Genomic DNA was isolated from the sorted cells so that the TCRbeta CDR3 region could be sequenced. The immunoSEQ Assay was used to sequence the TCRbeta CDR3 regions. This is the immuneACCESS table as TCRdb keeps it, with only in-frame sequences that have V and J called. A part of the clones is gone; compared with another copy, unresolved V genes explain less than half, and the rest is unexplained. The sample table contains tens of thousands of clones; only one count was recorded for around 88% of them. The top ten constitute approximately 0.61% of the sample. V loses 4 bases at its end and J loses 12 bases; junction bases beyond the gene matches: 7. Per the germline V gene (reference sequence), SEHNR is the CDR1 and FQNEAQ is the CDR2. CDR3 length: 13 amino acids, cysteine to phenylalanine. Left in the record is the CDR3 DNA by itself, 39 bases read in frame from the first base.

The sample consisted of CD4+ or CD8+ T cells sorted from blood, taken in a trial of the OX40 agonist ivuxolimab. This TCR was sampled from an adult with an advanced solid tumor such as melanoma, head and neck, liver or kidney cancer. This sequence uses TRBV7-9 and TRBJ2-7; the junction holds 12 bases that match TRBD2. The nucleotide sequence reads as follows: TGTGCCAGCAGCTCTAGCGGGAGGGCCGTTTGGTACTTC. Its translation is CASSSSGRAVWYF.